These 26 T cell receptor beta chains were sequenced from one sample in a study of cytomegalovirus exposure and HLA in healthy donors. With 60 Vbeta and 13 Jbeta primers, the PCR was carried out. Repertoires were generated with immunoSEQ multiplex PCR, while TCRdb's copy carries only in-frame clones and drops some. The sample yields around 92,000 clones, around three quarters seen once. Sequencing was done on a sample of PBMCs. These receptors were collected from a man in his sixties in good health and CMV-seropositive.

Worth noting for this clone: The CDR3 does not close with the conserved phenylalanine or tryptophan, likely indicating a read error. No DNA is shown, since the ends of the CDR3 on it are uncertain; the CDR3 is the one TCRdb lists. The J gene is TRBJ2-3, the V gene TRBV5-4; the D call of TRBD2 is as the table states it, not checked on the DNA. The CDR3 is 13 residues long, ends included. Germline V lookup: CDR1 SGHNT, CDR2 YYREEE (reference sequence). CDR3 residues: CASSLERGRGRKI.

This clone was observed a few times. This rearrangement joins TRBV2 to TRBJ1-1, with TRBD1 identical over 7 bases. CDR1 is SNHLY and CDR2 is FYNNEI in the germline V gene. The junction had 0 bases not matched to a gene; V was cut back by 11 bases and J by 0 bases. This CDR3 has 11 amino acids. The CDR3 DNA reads TGTGCCGGGACAGTGAACACTGAAGCTTTCTTT. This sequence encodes CAGTVNTEAFF.

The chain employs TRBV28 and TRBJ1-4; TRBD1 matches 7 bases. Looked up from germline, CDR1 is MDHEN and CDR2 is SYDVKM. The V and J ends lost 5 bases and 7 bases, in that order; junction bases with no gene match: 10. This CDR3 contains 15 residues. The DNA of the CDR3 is TGTGCCAGCAGTCCCCTCGGAGGGACAGTTGAAAAACTGTTTTTT. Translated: CASSPLGGTVEKLFF. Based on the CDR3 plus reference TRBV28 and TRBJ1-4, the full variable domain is DVKVTQSSRYLVKRTGEKVFLECVQDMDHENMFWYRQDPGLGLRLIYFSYDVKMKEKGDIPEGYSVSREKKERFSLILESASTNQTSMYLCASSPLGGTVEKLFFGSGTQLSVL.

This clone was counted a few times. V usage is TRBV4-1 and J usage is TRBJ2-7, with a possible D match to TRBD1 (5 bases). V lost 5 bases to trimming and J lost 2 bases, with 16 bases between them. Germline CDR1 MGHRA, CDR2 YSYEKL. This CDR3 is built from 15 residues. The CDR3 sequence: CASSGHLTETYEQYF. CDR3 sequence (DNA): TGCGCCAGCAGCGGTCACCTGACAGAGACCTACGAGCAGTACTTC.

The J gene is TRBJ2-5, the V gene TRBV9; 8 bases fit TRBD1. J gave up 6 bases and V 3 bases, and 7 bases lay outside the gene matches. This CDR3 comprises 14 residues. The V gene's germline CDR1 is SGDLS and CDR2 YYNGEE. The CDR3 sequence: CASSARTGSQTQYF. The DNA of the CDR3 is TGTGCCAGCAGCGCACGGACAGGGAGTCAGACCCAGTACTTC.

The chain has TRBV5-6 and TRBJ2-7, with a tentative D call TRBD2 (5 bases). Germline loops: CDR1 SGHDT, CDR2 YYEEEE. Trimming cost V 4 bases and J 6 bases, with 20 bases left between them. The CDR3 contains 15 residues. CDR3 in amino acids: CASSSTGISICEQYF. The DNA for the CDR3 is TGTGCCAGCAGCAGCACCGGGATATCGATCTGCGAGCAGTACTTC.

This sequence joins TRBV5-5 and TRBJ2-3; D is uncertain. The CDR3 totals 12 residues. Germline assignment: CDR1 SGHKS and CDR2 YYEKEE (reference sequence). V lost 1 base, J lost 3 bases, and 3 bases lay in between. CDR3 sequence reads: CASSLPTDTQYF. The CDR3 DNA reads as TGTGCCAGCAGCTTGCCTACAGATACGCAGTATTTT.

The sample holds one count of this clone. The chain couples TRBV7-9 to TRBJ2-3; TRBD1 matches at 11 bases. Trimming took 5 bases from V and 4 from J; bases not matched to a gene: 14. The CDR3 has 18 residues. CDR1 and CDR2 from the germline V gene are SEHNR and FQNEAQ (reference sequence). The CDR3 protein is CASSPGRGRTGGSDTQYF. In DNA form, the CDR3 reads TGTGCCAGCAGCCCTGGAAGAGGGAGGACAGGGGGCTCAGATACGCAGTATTTT.

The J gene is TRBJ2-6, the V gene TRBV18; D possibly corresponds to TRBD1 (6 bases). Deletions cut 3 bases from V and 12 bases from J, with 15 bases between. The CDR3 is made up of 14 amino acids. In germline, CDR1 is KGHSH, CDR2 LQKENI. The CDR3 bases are TGTGCCAGCTCACCCTTAAAGGGGACACCCGTCCTGACTTTC. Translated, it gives CASSPLKGTPVLTF.

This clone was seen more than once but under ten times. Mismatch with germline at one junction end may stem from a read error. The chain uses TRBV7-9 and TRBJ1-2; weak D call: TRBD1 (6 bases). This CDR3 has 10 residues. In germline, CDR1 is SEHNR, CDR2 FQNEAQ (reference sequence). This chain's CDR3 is CASSSQGSAF. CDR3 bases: TGTGCCAGCAGCTCACAGGGTAGTGCCTTC.

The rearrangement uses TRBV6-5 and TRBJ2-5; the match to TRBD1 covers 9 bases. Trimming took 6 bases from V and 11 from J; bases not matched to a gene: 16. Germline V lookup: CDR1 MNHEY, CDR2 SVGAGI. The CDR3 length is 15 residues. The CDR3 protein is CASRAGTGFFREQYF. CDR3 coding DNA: TGTGCCAGCAGAGCTGGGACAGGGTTTTTTCGGGAGCAGTACTTC.

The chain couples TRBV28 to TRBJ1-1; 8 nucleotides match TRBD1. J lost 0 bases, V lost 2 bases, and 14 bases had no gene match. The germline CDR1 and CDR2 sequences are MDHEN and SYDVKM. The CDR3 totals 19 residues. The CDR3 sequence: CASSLPSTDRGELNTEAFF. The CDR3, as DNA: TGTGCCAGCAGTTTACCCTCGACTGACAGGGGCGAATTGAACACTGAAGCTTTCTTT.

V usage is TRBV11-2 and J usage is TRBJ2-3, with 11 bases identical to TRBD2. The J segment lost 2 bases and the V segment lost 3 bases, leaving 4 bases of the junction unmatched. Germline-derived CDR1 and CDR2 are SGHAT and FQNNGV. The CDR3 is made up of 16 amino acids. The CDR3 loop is CASSLTSGENTDTQYF. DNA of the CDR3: TGTGCCAGCAGCTTGACTAGCGGGGAGAACACAGATACGCAGTATTTT.

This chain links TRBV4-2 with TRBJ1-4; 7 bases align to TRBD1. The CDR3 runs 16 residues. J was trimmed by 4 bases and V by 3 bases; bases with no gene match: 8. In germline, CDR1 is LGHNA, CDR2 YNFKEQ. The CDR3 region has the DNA TGTGCCAGCAGCCAGGACGGGACAGTTCTTAATGAAAAACTGTTTTTT. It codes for CASSQDGTVLNEKLFF.

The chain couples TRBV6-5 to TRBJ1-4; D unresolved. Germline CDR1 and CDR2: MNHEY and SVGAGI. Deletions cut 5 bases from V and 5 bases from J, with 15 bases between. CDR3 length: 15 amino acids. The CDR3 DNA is TGTGCCAGCAGTCTCCAACGGGTTGCCAATGAAAAACTGTTTTTT. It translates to CASSLQRVANEKLFF.

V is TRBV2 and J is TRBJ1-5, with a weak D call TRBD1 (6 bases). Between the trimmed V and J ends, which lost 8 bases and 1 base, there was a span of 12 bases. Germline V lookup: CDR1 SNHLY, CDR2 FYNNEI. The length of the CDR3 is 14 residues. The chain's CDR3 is CASVLGASNQPQHF. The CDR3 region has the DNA TGTGCCAGCGTTCTGGGGGCCAGCAATCAGCCCCAGCATTTT.

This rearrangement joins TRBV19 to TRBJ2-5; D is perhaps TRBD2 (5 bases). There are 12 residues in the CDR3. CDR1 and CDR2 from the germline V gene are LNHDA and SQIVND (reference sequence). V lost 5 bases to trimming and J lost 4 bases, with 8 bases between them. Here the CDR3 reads CASSFGRETQYF. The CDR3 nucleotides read TGTGCCAGTAGTTTTGGGAGAGAGACCCAGTACTTC.

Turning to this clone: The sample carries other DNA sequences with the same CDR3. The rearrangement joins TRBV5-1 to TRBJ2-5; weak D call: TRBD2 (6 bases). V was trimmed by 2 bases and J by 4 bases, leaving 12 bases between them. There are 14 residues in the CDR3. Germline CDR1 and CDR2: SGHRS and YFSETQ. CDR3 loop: CASSLGGVLETQYF. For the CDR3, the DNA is TGCGCCAGCAGCTTAGGAGGGGTGTTAGAGACCCAGTACTTC.

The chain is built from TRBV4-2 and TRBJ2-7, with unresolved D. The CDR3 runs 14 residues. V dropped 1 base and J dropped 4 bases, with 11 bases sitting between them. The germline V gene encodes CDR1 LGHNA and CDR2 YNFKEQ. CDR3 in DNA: TGTGCCAGCAGCCAAGGCCAGGATGGTTACGAGCAGTACTTC. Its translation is CASSQGQDGYEQYF.

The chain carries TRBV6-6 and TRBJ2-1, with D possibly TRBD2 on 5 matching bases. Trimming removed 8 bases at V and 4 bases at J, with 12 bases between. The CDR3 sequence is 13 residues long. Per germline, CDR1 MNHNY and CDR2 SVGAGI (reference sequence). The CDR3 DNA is TGTGCCAGCGGGGAGCTTCTTTACAATGAGCAGTTCTTC. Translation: CASGELLYNEQFF.

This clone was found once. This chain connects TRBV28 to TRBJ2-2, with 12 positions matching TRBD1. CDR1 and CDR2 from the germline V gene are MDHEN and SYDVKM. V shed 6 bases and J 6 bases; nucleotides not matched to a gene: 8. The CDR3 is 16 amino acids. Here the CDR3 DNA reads TGTGCCAGCAGCTCGGGACAGGGGGCGCGAGCCGGGGAGCTGTTTTTT. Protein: CASSSGQGARAGELFF.

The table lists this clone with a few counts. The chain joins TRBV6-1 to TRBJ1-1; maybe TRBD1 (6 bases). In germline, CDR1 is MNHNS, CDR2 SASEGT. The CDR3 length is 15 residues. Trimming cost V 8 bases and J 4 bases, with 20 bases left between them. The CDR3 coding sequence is TGTGCCAGCGGCAGGGCTCTACAGGGACCCACTGAAGCTTTCTTT. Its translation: CASGRALQGPTEAFF.

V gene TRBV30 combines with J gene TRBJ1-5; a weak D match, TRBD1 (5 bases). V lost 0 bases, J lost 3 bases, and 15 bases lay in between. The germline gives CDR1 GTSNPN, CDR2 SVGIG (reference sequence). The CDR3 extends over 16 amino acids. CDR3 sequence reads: CAWSVRRQGDNQPQHF. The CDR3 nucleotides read TGTGCCTGGAGTGTACGTAGGCAGGGCGACAATCAGCCCCAGCATTTT.

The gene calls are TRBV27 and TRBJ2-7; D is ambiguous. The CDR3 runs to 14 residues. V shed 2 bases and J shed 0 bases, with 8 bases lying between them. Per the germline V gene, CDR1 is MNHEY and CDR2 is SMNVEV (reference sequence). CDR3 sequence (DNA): TGTGCCAGCAGTTTACGGTGGAGCTCCTACGAGCAGTACTTC. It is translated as CASSLRWSSYEQYF.

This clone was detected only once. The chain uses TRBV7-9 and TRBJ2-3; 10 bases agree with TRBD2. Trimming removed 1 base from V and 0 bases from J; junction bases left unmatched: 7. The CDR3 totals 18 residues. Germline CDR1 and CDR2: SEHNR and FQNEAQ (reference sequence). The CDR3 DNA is TGTGCCAGCAGCTTAGACCTGCTAGCGGGGGCGAGCACAGATACGCAGTATTTT. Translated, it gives CASSLDLLAGASTDTQYF.

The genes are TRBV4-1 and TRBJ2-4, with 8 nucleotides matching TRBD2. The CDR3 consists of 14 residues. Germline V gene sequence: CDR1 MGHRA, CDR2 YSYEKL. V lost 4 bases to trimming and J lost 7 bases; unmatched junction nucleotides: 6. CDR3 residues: CASSLGSGGNIQYF. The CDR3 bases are TGCGCCAGCAGCCTGGGGTCGGGGGGGAACATTCAGTACTTC.